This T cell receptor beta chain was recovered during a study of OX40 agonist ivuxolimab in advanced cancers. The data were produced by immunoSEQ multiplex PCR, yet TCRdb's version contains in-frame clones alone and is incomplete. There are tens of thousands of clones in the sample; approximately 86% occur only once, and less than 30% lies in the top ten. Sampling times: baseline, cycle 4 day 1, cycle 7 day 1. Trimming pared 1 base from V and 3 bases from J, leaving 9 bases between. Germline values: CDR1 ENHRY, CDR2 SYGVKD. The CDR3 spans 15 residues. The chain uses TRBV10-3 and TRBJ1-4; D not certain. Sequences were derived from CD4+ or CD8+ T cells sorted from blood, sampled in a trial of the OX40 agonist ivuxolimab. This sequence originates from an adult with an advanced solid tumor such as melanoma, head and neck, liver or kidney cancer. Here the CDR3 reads CAISEFRGPNEKLFF. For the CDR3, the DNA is TGTGCCATCAGTGAGTTCCGGGGTCCTAATGAAAAACTGTTTTTT.